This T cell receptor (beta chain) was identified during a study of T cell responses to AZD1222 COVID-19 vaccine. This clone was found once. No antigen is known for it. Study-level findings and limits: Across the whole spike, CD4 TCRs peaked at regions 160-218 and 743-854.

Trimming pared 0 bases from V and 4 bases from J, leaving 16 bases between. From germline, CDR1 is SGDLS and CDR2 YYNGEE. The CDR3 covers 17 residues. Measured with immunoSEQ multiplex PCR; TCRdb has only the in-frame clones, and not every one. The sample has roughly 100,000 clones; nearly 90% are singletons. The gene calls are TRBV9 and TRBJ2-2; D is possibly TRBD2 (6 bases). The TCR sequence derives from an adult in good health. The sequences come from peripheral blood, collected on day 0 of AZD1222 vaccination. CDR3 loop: CASSVVEGRPSTGELFF. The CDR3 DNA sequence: TGTGCCAGCAGCGTAGTGGAGGGCCGACCATCCACCGGGGAGCTGTTTTTT.